The 32 T cell receptor beta chains in this list originate from one sample, sequenced in a study of OX40 agonist ivuxolimab in advanced cancers. Libraries were prepared by immunoSEQ multiplex PCR; TCRdb keeps only in-frame clonotypes and omits some of them. The sample has more than 75,000 clones, around four fifths seen once. The sample was CD4+ or CD8+ T cells sorted from blood, taken in a trial of the OX40 agonist ivuxolimab. All receptors derive from an adult with an advanced solid tumor such as melanoma, head and neck, liver or kidney cancer.

The J gene is TRBJ2-1, the V gene TRBV6-6; D unclear. This CDR3 comprises 11 residues. CDR1 is MNHNY and CDR2 is SVGAGI in the germline V gene (reference sequence). Between the trimmed V and J ends, which lost 5 bases and 8 bases, there was a span of 7 bases. In DNA form, the CDR3 reads TGTGCCAGCAGTCCCTATGATGAGCAGTTCTTC. Protein product: CASSPYDEQFF.

J is TRBJ1-4 and V is TRBV5-6, with D possibly TRBD1 on 6 matching bases. In germline, CDR1 is SGHDT, CDR2 YYEEEE. V lost 2 bases and J 8 bases, leaving 16 bases between the germline ends. The CDR3 runs 15 residues. The CDR3 sequence is CASSLRGADWEKLFF. CDR3 DNA: TGTGCCAGCAGCTTACGGGGGGCTGATTGGGAAAAACTGTTTTTT.

The chain couples TRBV28 to TRBJ2-1, with 8 nucleotides matching TRBD2. The CDR3 consists of 15 residues. The V gene end was trimmed by 3 bases and the J gene end by 8 bases; junction bases not matched to a gene: 9. Germline V gene sequence: CDR1 MDHEN, CDR2 SYDVKM. The CDR3 loop reads CASSFSGGDLDEQFF. The CDR3 DNA is TGTGCCAGCAGTTTTTCGGGGGGGGATCTGGATGAGCAGTTCTTC.

This sequence joins TRBV7-3 and TRBJ2-1; the D gene could be TRBD1 or TRBD2 (6 bases each). Per germline, CDR1 SGHTA and CDR2 FQGTGA. The CDR3 is made up of 14 amino acids. V lost 2 bases and J 6 bases, leaving 11 bases between the germline ends. The DNA for the CDR3 is TGTGCCAGCAGCTTAGGGGGGCGGTTCAATGAGCAGTTCTTC. Its protein product is CASSLGGRFNEQFF. Using reference TRBV7-3 and TRBJ2-1 for the parts outside the CDR3, the full variable domain is GAGVSQTPSNKVTEKGKYVELRCDPISGHTALYWYRQSLGQGPEFLIYFQGTGAADDSGLPNDRFFAVRPEGSVSTLKIQRTERGDSAVYLCASSLGGRFNEQFFGPGTRLTVL.

The gene calls are TRBV5-1 and TRBJ2-2; 7 positions match TRBD1. With V trimmed by 0 bases and J by 1 base, 0 bases remained unmatched. In germline, CDR1 is SGHRS, CDR2 YFSETQ. CDR3 size: 15 residues. This CDR3 is CASSLGQGNTGELFF. The CDR3 DNA reads TGCGCCAGCAGCTTGGGACAGGGGAACACCGGGGAGCTGTTTTTT.

In this sample, this clone turned up once. The chain combines TRBV11-2 with TRBJ1-4; 10 positions match TRBD1. The CDR3 spans 16 residues. Germline assignment: CDR1 SGHAT and CDR2 FQNNGV. J lost 5 bases, V lost 2 bases, and 5 bases had no gene match. The CDR3 reads CASSLSLGQGNEKLFF. The CDR3 DNA follows: TGTGCCAGCAGCTTATCCTTGGGACAGGGGAATGAAAAACTGTTTTTT.

The gene calls are TRBV9 and TRBJ1-1; D not resolved. Germline CDR1 and CDR2: SGDLS and YYNGEE. V lost 1 base, J lost 4 bases, and 8 bases lay in between. There are 13 residues in the CDR3. Here the CDR3 DNA reads TGTGCCAGCAGCGTATTGGAGAGCACTGAAGCTTTCTTT. It specifies CASSVLESTEAFF.

The CDR3 loop reads CASSLRGRNQPQHF. The CDR3 coding sequence is TGTGCCAGCAGCCTCCGGGGACGCAATCAGCCCCAGCATTTT. The chain joins TRBV7-2 to TRBJ1-5; D may be TRBD1 (5 bases). Trimming removed 5 bases from V and 2 bases from J, with 10 bases in between. CDR3 length: 14 residues. Germline assignment: CDR1 SGHTA and CDR2 FQGNSA.

The sample holds a few counts of this clone. This chain uses TRBV28 with TRBJ1-1; D gene ambiguous. CDR3 length: 14 residues. V gave up 3 bases and J gave up 3 bases, with 11 bases separating them. Germline V gene sequence: CDR1 MDHEN, CDR2 SYDVKM. CDR3 in DNA: TGTGCCAGCAGTTTGAGTGTTGGGGACACTGAAGCTTTCTTT. Translating gives CASSLSVGDTEAFF.

This clone was seen only a few times. The chain has TRBV5-4 and TRBJ2-2, with TRBD1 matching 10 bases. CDR3 size: 15 residues. The trim removed 0 bases at V and 6 bases at J, leaving 2 bases unmatched. Germline lookup yields CDR1 SGHNT and CDR2 YYREEE (reference sequence). The CDR3 is CASSLEGTGAGELFF. CDR3 nucleotides: TGTGCCAGCAGCTTGGAAGGGACAGGGGCCGGGGAGCTGTTTTTT.

The chain recombines TRBV28 with TRBJ2-3; 8 bases are a match to TRBD2. With V trimmed by 4 bases and J by 4 bases, 1 base remained unmatched. The CDR3 consists of 13 residues. Germline V gives CDR1 MDHEN, CDR2 SYDVKM. The CDR3 loop reads CASSSGGADTQYF. CDR3 bases: TGTGCCAGCAGTTCCGGGGGGGCAGATACGCAGTATTTT. Supplemented by reference TRBV28 and TRBJ2-3, the full variable domain reads DVKVTQSSRYLVKRTGEKVFLECVQDMDHENMFWYRQDPGLGLRLIYFSYDVKMKEKGDIPEGYSVSREKKERFSLILESASTNQTSMYLCASSSGGADTQYFGPGTRLTVL.

The genes are TRBV4-1 and TRBJ1-6, with D perhaps TRBD1 (5 bases). V lost 0 bases and J lost 10, with 10 bases in between. Germline CDR1 and CDR2: MGHRA and YSYEKL. The CDR3 length is 14 residues. CDR3 sequence (DNA): TGCGCCAGCAGCCAAGACCCCGGGGCATCACCCCTCCACTTT. Amino acid sequence: CASSQDPGASPLHF.

The rearrangement joins TRBV27 to TRBJ2-3; tentative D call: TRBD2 (6 bases). The germline V and J ends were trimmed by 3 bases and 2 bases, with 15 bases remaining between them. The CDR3 is 16 amino acids. Germline values: CDR1 MNHEY, CDR2 SMNVEV (reference sequence). Here the CDR3 DNA reads TGTGCCAGCAGTTTCTTCCGGGGGAGGTTCACAGATACGCAGTATTTT. As protein: CASSFFRGRFTDTQYF.

The rearrangement uses TRBV30 and TRBJ1-2; TRBD1 matches 9 bases. CDR3 length equals 12 residues. Germline lookup yields CDR1 GTSNPN and CDR2 SVGIG (reference sequence). Trimming at V came to 3 bases and at J to 8 bases, leaving 4 bases not matched to a gene. The CDR3 nucleotides are TGTGCCTGGAGCTACAGGGGGCGAGGCTACACCTTC. It encodes CAWSYRGRGYTF.

The chain carries TRBV19 and TRBJ1-1; maybe TRBD1 (5 bases). The CDR3 is 17 residues long. V was pared by 2 bases and J by 3 bases, with 19 bases between. The germline CDR1 and CDR2 sequences are LNHDA and SQIVND (reference sequence). The CDR3 coding sequence is TGTGCCAGTAGTATATCGGGACGGGGCCCTAGGGACACTGAAGCTTTCTTT. Translating it yields CASSISGRGPRDTEAFF.

This clone was counted only a few times. This sequence joins TRBV6-1 and TRBJ2-1, with D uncertain. V lost 8 bases to trimming and J lost 4 bases, with 18 bases between them. The CDR3 extends over 15 amino acids. Per the germline V gene, CDR1 is MNHNS and CDR2 is SASEGT. In DNA form, the CDR3 reads TGTGCCAGCTCGAGTGAAGCCAAAAAATACAATGAGCAGTTCTTC. This translates into CASSSEAKKYNEQFF.

The J gene is TRBJ2-2, the V gene TRBV19; D might be TRBD2 (5 bases). CDR3 length: 14 amino acids. Deletions cut 5 bases from V and 4 bases from J, with 11 bases between. Per germline, CDR1 LNHDA and CDR2 SQIVND (reference sequence). The CDR3 DNA follows: TGTGCCAGTAGTTTAGCGTTGAGCACCGGGGAGCTGTTTTTT. Translating gives CASSLALSTGELFF. The entire variable domain, with the rest obtained from reference TRBV19 and TRBJ2-2, is as follows: DGGITQSPKYLFRKEGQNVTLSCEQNLNHDAMYWYRQDPGQGLRLIYYSQIVNDFQKGDIAEGYSVSREKKESFPLTVTSAQKNPTAFYLCASSLALSTGELFFGEGSRLTVL.

This chain connects TRBV10-3 to TRBJ2-3, with 8 bases fitting TRBD1. CDR3 size: 16 residues. J lost 3 bases, V lost 4 bases, and 9 bases had no gene match. Germline loops: CDR1 ENHRY, CDR2 SYGVKD. In DNA form, the CDR3 reads TGTGCCATCAGTGTGGGACAGGACCAGCGGACAGATACGCAGTATTTT. Its protein is CAISVGQDQRTDTQYF.

The V and J genes are TRBV18 and TRBJ2-7, with 8 nucleotides matching TRBD1. The CDR3 extends over 15 amino acids. In germline, CDR1 is KGHSH, CDR2 LQKENI. The junction had 9 bases not matched to a gene; V was cut back by 3 bases and J by 5 bases. In DNA, the CDR3 is TGTGCCAGCTCACCGCCGGGACAGGCTACCGACGAGCAGTACTTC. Encoded protein: CASSPPGQATDEQYF.

This clone was counted only a few times. The chain carries TRBV28 and TRBJ1-5, with D possibly TRBD1 on 6 matching bases. Deletions cut 3 bases from V and 6 bases from J, with 18 bases between. The CDR3 is 16 amino acids. Germline CDR1 MDHEN, CDR2 SYDVKM. The CDR3 DNA is TGTGCCAGCAGTTTCCTATTACAGGGAGAAGGTCAGCCCCAGCATTTT. Its protein product is CASSFLLQGEGQPQHF.

The chain couples TRBV2 to TRBJ2-6, with D perhaps matching TRBD1 or TRBD2 (5 bases each). The CDR3 is made up of 17 amino acids. V shed 3 bases and J shed 0 bases, with 12 bases lying between them. The germline CDR1 and CDR2 sequences are SNHLY and FYNNEI. CDR3 nucleotide sequence: TGTGCCAGCAGTGACCAGGGACGCAGCTCTGGGGCCAACGTCCTGACTTTC. It translates to CASSDQGRSSGANVLTF. The whole variable domain, remainder taken from reference TRBV2 and TRBJ2-6, is EPEVTQTPSHQVTQMGQEVILRCVPISNHLYFYWYRQILGQKVEFLVSFYNNEISEKSEIFDDQFSVERPDGSNFTLKIRSTKLEDSAMYFCASSDQGRSSGANVLTFGAGSRLTVL.

The chain joins TRBV5-4 to TRBJ2-2; no clear D gene. The V end lost 1 base, the J end lost 0 bases, and 10 bases lay between the germline ends. The CDR3 is made up of 16 amino acids. Germline V gene sequence: CDR1 SGHNT, CDR2 YYREEE (reference sequence). The CDR3 sequence: CASSLFLQPNTGELFF. The CDR3, as DNA: TGTGCCAGCAGCTTGTTTCTCCAGCCGAACACCGGGGAGCTGTTTTTT.

The CDR3 coding sequence is TGTGCCAGCAGTGCAGACAGCAGAATCTACGAGCAGTACTTC. This sequence encodes CASSADSRIYEQYF. This chain uses TRBV2 with TRBJ2-7; D perhaps matches TRBD1 (5 bases). The CDR3 has 14 amino acids. V lost 4 bases, J lost 3 bases, and 13 bases lay in between. Germline V gene data show CDR1 as SNHLY and CDR2 as FYNNEI.

This clone was detected only a few times. CDR3 sequence: CASAGGGQGYSPLHF. The CDR3 DNA follows: TGTGCCAGCGCCGGGGGGGGACAGGGCTATTCACCCCTCCACTTT. This sequence joins TRBV28 and TRBJ1-6, with 9 bases fitting TRBD1. Looked up from germline, CDR1 is MDHEN and CDR2 is SYDVKM. The CDR3 runs 15 residues. V trimming: 8 bases; J trimming: 8 bases; junction bases outside the gene matches: 10.

This clone came up a few times. The rearrangement joins TRBV7-2 to TRBJ2-5; unclear D gene. The CDR3 spans 11 residues. The V end was cut by 2 bases, the J end by 2 bases, with 0 bases between. Germline CDR1 SGHTA, CDR2 FQGNSA. In nucleotides, the CDR3 is TGTGCCAGCAGCTTACAAGAGACCCAGTACTTC. Translation: CASSLQETQYF.

This chain uses TRBV19 with TRBJ2-7; D is possibly TRBD1 or TRBD2 (6 bases each). The CDR3 is 14 residues long. Trimming removed 5 bases from V and 4 bases from J, with 15 bases in between. Germline CDR1 LNHDA, CDR2 SQIVND (reference sequence). CDR3 in amino acids: CASSPGDTRYEQYF. CDR3 bases: TGTGCCAGTAGTCCGGGGGACACTCGATACGAGCAGTACTTC. Supplemented by reference TRBV19 and TRBJ2-7, the full variable domain reads DGGITQSPKYLFRKEGQNVTLSCEQNLNHDAMYWYRQDPGQGLRLIYYSQIVNDFQKGDIAEGYSVSREKKESFPLTVTSAQKNPTAFYLCASSPGDTRYEQYFGPGTRLTVT.

V usage is TRBV2 and J usage is TRBJ1-6; D perhaps matches TRBD1 (5 bases). The CDR3 contains 14 residues. V lost 6 bases to trimming and J lost 6 bases, with 12 bases between them. Germline-derived CDR1 and CDR2 are SNHLY and FYNNEI. The CDR3 DNA follows: TGTGCCAGCAGAGGGGTCGGCCTTAATTCACCCCTCCACTTT. Translation gives CASRGVGLNSPLHF. The whole variable domain, filled in from reference TRBV2 and TRBJ1-6, reads EPEVTQTPSHQVTQMGQEVILRCVPISNHLYFYWYRQILGQKVEFLVSFYNNEISEKSEIFDDQFSVERPDGSNFTLKIRSTKLEDSAMYFCASRGVGLNSPLHFGNGTRLTVT.

The rearrangement uses TRBV7-2 and TRBJ2-1; D might be TRBD1 (5 bases). The CDR3 length is 13 residues. The germline V and J ends were trimmed by 1 base and 5 bases, with 6 bases remaining between them. Germline V gene sequence: CDR1 SGHTA, CDR2 FQGNSA. Here the CDR3 reads CASSLVDNNEQFF. The CDR3 region has the DNA TGTGCCAGCAGCTTAGTGGACAACAATGAGCAGTTCTTC.

This rearrangement joins TRBV7-3 to TRBJ2-2; the D call may be TRBD1 or TRBD2 (5 bases each). This CDR3 spans 13 amino acids. CDR1 is SGHTA and CDR2 is FQGTGA in the germline V gene. V lost 4 bases and J 6 bases, leaving 9 bases between the germline ends. The CDR3 DNA reads TGTGCCAGCAGCTCGAGGGGTTCCGGGGAGCTGTTTTTT. Its translation is CASSSRGSGELFF.

The chain employs TRBV18 and TRBJ2-5; perhaps TRBD1 as D (5 bases). CDR3 length equals 15 residues. The germline V gene encodes CDR1 KGHSH and CDR2 LQKENI. The V and J ends lost 0 bases and 5 bases respectively, with 13 bases between them. CDR3 sequence reads: CASSPPQGRKETQYF. In DNA, the CDR3 is TGTGCCAGCTCACCACCCCAGGGCAGGAAGGAGACCCAGTACTTC.

This chain links TRBV10-3 with TRBJ1-6; 7 nucleotides agree with TRBD1. This CDR3 has 13 amino acids. The V and J ends lost 2 bases and 11 bases, in that order; junction bases with no gene match: 3. Per germline, CDR1 ENHRY and CDR2 SYGVKD. The CDR3 sequence: CAISETGDAPLHF. The DNA for the CDR3 is TGTGCCATCAGTGAGACAGGGGATGCACCCCTCCACTTT.

This clone has a single count. V and J are TRBV11-2 and TRBJ2-3; TRBD2 agrees at 8 bases. Germline V lookup: CDR1 SGHAT, CDR2 FQNNGV. CDR3 size: 16 residues. With V trimmed by 5 bases and J by 2 bases, 9 bases remained unmatched. The CDR3 reads CASSPGGPQYTDTQYF. CDR3 nucleotides: TGTGCCAGCAGCCCGGGGGGGCCCCAATACACAGATACGCAGTATTTT.